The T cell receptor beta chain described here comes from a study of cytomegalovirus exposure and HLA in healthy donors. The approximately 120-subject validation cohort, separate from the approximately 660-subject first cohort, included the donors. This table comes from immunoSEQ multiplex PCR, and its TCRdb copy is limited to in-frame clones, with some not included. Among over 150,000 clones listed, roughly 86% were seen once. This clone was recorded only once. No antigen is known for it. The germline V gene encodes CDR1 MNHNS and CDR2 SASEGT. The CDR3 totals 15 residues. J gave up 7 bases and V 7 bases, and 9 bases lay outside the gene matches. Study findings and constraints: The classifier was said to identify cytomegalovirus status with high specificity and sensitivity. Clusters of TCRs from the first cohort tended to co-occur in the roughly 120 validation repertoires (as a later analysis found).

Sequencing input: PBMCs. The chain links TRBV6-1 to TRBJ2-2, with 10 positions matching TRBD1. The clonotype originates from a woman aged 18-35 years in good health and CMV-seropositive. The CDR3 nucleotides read TGTGCCAGCACCAAGACAGGGGGCGCTTTCGGGGAGCTGTTTTTT. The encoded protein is CASTKTGGAFGELFF.